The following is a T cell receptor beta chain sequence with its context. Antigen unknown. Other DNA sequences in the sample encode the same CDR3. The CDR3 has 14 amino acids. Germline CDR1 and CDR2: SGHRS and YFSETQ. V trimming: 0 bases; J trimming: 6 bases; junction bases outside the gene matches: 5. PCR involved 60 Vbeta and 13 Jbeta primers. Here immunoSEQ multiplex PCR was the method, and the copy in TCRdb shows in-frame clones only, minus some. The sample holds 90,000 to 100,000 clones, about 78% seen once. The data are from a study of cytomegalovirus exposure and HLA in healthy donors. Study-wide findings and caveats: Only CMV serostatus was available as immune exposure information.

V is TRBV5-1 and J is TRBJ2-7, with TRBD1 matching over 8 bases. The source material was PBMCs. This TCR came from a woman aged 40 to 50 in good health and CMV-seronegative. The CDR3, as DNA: TGCGCCAGCAGCTTGGCCCAGGGGGCGGGCGAGCAGTACTTC. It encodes CASSLAQGAGEQYF.